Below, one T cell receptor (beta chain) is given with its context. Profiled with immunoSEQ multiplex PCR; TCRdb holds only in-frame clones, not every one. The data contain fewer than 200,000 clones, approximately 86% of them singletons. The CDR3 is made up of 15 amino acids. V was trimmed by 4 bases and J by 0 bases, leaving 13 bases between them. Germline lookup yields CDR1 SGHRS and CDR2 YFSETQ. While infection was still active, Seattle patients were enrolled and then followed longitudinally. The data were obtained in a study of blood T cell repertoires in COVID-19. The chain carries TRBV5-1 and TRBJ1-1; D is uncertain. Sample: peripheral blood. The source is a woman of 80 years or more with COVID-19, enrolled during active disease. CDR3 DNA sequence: TGCGCCAGCAGCCTACAACAACGGGTGAACACTGAAGCTTTCTTT. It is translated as CASSLQQRVNTEAFF.